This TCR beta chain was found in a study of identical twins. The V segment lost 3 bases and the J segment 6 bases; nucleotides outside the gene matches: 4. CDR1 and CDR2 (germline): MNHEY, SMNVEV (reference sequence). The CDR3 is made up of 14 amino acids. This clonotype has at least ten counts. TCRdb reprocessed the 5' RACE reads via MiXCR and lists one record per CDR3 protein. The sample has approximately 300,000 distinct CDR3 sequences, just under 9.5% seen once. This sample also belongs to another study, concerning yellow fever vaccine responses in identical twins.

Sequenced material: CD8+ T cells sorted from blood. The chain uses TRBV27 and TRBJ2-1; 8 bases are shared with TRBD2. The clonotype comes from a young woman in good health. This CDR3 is CASSFLLAANEQFF. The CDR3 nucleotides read TGTGCCAGCAGTTTTTTACTAGCGGCCAATGAGCAGTTCTTC.